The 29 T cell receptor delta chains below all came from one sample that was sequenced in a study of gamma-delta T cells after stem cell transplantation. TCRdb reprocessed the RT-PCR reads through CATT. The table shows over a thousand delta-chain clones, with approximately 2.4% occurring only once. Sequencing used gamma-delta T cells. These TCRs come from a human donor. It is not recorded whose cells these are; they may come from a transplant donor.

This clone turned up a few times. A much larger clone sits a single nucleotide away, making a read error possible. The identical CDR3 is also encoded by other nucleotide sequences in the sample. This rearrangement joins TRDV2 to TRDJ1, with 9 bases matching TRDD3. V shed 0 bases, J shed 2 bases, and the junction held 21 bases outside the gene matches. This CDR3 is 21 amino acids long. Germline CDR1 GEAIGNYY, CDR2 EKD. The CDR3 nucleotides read TGTGCCTGTGACACCGTAAGGGCCCCCTTACTGGGGGACACGTATACCGATAAACTCATCTTT. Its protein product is CACDTVRAPLLGDTYTDKLIF.

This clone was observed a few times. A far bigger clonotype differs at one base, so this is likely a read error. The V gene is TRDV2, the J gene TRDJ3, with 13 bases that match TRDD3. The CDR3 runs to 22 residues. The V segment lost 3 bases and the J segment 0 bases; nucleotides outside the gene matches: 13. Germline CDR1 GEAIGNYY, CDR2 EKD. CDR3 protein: CACDAGGLGDTGGSWDTRQMFF. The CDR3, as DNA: TGTGCCTGTGACGCCGGAGGACTGGGGGATACGGGTGGCTCCTGGGACACCCGACAGATGTTTTTC.

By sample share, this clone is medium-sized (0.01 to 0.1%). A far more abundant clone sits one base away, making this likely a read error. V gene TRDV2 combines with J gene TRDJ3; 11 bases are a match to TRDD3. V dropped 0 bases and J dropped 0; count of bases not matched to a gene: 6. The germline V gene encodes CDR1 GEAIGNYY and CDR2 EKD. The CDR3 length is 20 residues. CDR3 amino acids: CACDTVLGDTGSWDTRQMFF. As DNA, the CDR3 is TGTGCCTGTGACACCGTTCTGGGGGATACAGGCTCCTGGGACACCCGACAGATGTTTTTC.

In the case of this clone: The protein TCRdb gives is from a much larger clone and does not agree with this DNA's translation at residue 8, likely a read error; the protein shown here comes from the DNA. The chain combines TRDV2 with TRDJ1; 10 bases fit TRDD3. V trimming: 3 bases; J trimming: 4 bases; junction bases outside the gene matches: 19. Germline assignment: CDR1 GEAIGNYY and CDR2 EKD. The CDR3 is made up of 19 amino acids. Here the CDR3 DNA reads TGTGCCTGTGACGTGGTTATGGGGGGATACGCAGGCGGAGGCGATAAACTCATCTTT. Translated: CACDVVMGGYAGGGDKLIF.

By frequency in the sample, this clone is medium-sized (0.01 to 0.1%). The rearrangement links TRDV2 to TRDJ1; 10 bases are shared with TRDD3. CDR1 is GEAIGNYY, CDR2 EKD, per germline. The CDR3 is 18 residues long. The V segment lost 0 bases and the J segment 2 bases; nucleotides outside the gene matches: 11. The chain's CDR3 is CACDTLTGGFSVTDKLIF. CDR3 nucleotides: TGTGCCTGTGACACCCTTACTGGGGGATTCTCGGTTACCGATAAACTCATCTTT.

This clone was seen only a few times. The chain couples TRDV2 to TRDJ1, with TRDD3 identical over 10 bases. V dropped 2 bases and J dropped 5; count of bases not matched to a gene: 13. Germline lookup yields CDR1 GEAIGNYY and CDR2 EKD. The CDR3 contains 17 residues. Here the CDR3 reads CACDNILGDFGSDKLIF. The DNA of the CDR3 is TGTGCCTGTGACAATATACTGGGGGATTTTGGGTCAGATAAACTCATCTTT.

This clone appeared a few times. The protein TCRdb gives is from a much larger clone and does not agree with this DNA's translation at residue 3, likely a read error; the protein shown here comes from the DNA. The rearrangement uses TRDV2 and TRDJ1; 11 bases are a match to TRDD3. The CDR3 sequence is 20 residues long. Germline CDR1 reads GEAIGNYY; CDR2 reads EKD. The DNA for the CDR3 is TGTGCCCGTGACATTCTGGGGGATACAGTTCCCGGGACTGGCACCGATAAACTCATCTTT. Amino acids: CARDILGDTVPGTGTDKLIF.

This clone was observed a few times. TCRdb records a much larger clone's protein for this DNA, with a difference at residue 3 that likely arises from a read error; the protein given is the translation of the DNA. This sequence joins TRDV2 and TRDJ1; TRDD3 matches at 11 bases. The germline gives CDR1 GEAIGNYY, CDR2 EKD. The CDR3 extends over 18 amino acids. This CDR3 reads CASDLLGDTRGHTDKLIF. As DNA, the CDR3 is TGTGCCAGTGATCTGTTGGGGGATACGCGAGGGCACACCGATAAACTCATCTTT.

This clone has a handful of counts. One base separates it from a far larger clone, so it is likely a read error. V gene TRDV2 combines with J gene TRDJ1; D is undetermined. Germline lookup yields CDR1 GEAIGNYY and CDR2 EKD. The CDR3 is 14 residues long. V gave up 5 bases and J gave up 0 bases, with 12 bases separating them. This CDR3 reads CACGSLSYTDKLIF. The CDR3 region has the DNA TGTGCCTGTGGCAGTCTGTCGTACACCGATAAACTCATCTTT.

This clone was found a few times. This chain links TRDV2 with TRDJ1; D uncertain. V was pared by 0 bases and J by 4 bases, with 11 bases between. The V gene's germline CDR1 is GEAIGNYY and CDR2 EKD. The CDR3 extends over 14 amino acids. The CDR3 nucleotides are TGTGCCTGTGACACCGTGGGAGGTAGCGATAAACTCATCTTT. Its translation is CACDTVGGSDKLIF.

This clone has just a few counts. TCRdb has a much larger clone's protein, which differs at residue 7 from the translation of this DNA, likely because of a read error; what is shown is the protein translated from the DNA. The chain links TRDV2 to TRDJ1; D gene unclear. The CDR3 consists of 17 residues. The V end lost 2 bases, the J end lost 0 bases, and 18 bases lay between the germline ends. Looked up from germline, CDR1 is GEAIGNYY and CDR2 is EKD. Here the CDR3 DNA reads TGTGCCTGTGACAGGGTGGAGGATCAGAAGTACACCGATAAACTCATCTTT. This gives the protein CACDRVEDQKYTDKLIF.

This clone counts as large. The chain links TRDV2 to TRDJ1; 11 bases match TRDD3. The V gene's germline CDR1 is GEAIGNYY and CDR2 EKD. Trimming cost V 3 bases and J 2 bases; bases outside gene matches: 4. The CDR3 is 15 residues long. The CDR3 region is CACDVLGDITDKLIF. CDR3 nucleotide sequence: TGTGCCTGTGACGTACTGGGGGATATTACCGATAAACTCATCTTT.

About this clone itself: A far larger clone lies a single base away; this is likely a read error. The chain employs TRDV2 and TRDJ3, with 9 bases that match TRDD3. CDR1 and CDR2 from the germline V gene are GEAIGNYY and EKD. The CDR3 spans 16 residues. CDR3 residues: CACGTVTGDTNRQMFF. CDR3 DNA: TGTGCCTGTGGCACCGTTACTGGGGATACGAACCGACAGATGTTTTTC.

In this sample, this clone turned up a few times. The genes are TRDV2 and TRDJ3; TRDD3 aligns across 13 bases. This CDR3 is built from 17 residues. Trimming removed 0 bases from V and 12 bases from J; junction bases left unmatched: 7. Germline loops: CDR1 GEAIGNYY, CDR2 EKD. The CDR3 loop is CACDTGGLGDTNRQMFF. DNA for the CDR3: TGTGCCTGTGACACCGGAGGACTGGGGGATACGAACCGACAGATGTTTTTC.

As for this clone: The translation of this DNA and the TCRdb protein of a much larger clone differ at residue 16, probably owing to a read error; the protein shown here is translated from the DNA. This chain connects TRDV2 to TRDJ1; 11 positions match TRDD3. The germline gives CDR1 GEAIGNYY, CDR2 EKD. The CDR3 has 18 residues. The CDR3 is CACDNRGLGDTYTDKPIF. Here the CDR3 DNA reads TGTGCCTGTGACAACCGTGGCTTGGGGGATACGTATACCGATAAACCCATCTTT.

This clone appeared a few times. The CDR3, as DNA: TGTGCCTGTGACACCGTTCTGGGGCCAGGACACGATAAACTCATCTTT. It is translated as CACDTVLGPGHDKLIF. V usage is TRDV2 and J usage is TRDJ1; D is perhaps TRDD3 (6 bases). V was clipped by 0 bases and J by 4 bases, with 17 bases between them. The CDR3 is made up of 16 amino acids. CDR1 and CDR2 (germline): GEAIGNYY, EKD.

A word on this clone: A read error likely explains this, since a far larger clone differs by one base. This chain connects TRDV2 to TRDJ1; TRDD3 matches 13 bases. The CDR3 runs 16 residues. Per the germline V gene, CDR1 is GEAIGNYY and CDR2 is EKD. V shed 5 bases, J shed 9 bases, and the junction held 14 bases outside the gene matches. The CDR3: CACGSVLGDTRVELIF. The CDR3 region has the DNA TGTGCCTGTGGCTCCGTACTGGGGGATACGCGAGTGGAACTCATCTTT.

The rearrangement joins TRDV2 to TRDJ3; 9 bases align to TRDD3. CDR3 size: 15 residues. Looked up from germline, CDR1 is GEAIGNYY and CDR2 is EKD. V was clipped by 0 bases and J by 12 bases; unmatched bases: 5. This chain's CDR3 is CACDTVGDTNRQMFF. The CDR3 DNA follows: TGTGCCTGTGACACCGTAGGGGATACGAACCGACAGATGTTTTTC.

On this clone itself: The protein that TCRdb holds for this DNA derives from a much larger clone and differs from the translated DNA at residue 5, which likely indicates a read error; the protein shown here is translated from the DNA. The CDR3 coding sequence is TGTGCCTGTGACACCGTGAGGCGAGAGTACACCGATAAACTCATCTTT. Translating it yields CACDTVRREYTDKLIF. The chain is built from TRDV2 and TRDJ1, with D unclear. Trimming shortened V by 0 bases and J by 0 bases, and 13 bases separated the two germline ends. Germline values: CDR1 GEAIGNYY, CDR2 EKD. The CDR3 runs to 16 residues.

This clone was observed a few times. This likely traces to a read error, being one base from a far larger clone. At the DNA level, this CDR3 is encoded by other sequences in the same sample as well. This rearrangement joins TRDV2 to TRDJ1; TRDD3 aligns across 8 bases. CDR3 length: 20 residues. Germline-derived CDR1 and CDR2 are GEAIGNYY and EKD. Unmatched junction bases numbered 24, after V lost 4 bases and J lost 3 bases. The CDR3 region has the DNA TGTGCCTGTGATTCACTTCCCGTCGGTACTGGGGGTACGGAACCCGATAAACTCATCTTT. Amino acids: CACDSLPVGTGGTEPDKLIF.

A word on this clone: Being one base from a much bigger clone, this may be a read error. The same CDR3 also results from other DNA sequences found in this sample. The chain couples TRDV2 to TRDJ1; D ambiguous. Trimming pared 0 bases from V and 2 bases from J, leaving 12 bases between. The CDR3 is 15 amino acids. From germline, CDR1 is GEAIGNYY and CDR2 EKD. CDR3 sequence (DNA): TGTGCCTGTGACACCGCGGGAGTACCTACCGATAAACTCATCTTT. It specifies CACDTAGVPTDKLIF.

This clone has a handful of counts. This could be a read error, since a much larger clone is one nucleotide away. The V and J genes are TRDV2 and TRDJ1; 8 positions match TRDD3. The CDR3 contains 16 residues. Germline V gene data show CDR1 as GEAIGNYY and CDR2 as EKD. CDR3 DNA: TGTGCCCGTGACACCGTGGGGGATTGGGAAAATGACAAACTCATCTTT. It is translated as CARDTVGDWENDKLIF.

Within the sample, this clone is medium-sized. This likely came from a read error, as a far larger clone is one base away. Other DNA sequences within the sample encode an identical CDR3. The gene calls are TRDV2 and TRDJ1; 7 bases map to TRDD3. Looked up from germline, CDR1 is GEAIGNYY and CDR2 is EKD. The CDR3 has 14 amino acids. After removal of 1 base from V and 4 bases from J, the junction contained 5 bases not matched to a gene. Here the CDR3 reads CACDTLGVDDKLIF. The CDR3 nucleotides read TGTGCCTGTGACACTCTGGGGGTTGACGATAAACTCATCTTT.

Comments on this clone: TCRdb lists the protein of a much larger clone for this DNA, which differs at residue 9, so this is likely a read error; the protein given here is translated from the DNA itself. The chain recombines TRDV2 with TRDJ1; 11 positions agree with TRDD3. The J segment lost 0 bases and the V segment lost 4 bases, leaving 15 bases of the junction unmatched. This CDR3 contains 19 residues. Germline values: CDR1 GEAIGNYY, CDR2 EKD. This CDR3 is CACDKLGDRGKTYTDKLIF. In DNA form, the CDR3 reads TGTGCCTGTGATAAACTGGGGGATAGGGGAAAAACGTACACCGATAAACTCATCTTT.

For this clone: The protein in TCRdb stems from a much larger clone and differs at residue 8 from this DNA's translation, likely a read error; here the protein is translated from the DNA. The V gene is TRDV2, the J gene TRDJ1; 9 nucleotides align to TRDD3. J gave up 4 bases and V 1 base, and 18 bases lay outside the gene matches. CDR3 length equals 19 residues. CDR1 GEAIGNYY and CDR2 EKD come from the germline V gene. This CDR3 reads CACDTVTEGLLGENDKLIF. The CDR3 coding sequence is TGTGCCTGTGACACGGTGACTGAGGGCCTACTGGGGGAAAACGATAAACTCATCTTT.

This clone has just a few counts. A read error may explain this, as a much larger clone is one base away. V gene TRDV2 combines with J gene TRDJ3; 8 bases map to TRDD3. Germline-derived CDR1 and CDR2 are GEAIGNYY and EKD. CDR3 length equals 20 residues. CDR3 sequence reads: CACGTGWGTRSAWDTRQMFF. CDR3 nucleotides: TGTGCCTGTGGCACCGGCTGGGGGACCCGGAGTGCCTGGGACACCCGACAGATGTTTTTC.

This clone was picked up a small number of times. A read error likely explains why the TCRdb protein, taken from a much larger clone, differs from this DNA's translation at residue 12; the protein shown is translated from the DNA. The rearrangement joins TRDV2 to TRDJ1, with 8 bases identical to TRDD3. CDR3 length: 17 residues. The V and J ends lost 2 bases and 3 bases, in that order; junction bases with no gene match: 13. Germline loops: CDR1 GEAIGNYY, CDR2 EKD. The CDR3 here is CACDRVGDQKYADKLIF. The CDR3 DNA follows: TGTGCCTGTGACAGGGTGGGGGATCAGAAGTACGCCGATAAACTCATCTTT.

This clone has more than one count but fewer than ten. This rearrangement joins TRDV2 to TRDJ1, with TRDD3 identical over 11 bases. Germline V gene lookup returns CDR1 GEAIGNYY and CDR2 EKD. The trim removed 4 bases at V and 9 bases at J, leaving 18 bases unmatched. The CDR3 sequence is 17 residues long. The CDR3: CACDPVRMGDTRVELIF. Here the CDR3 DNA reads TGTGCCTGTGATCCGGTTAGAATGGGGGATACGCGAGTGGAACTCATCTTT.

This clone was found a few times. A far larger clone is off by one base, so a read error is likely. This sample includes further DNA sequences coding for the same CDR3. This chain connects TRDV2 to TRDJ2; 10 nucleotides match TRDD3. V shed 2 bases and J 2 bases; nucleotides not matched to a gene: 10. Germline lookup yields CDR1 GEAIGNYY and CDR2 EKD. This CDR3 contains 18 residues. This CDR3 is CACDRVGDTRDLTAQLFF. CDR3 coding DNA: TGTGCCTGTGACAGGGTGGGGGATACAAGGGACTTGACAGCACAACTCTTCTTT.